The rows below give T cell receptor beta chains drawn from one sample of a study of shared clonotypes between healthy human individuals. Generated by immunoSEQ multiplex PCR, the TCRdb table keeps only in-frame clones and is missing some. The table shows about 99,000 clones, with less than 60% occurring only once. What was sequenced was PBMCs. The receptor set was obtained from a woman between 40 and 50 years old in good health. Some clones in this sample may be carry-over from other donors' samples. Each CDR3 is given with its conserved first and last residue. Each record gives: V gene, CDR3 length, clone size, J gene, D gene, CDR3 protein, CDR3 DNA. The D gene is left open where the match is weak. Expanded clones get a size class; other rows say once, few or many, or leave the size out.

V gene: TRBV4-1
CDR3 length: 15
clone size: many
J gene: TRBJ1-1
D gene: .
CDR3 protein: CASSQGSGGYTEAFF
CDR3 DNA: TGCGCCAGCAGCCAGGGCTCGGGTGGGTACACTGAAGCTTTCTTT

V gene: TRBV2
CDR3 length: 15
clone size: .
J gene: TRBJ2-3
D gene: .
CDR3 protein: CASSVLQGITDTQYF
CDR3 DNA: TGTGCCAGCAGTGTTCTTCAGGGGATCACAGATACGCAGTATTTT

V gene: TRBV5-1
CDR3 length: 16
clone size: few
J gene: TRBJ2-2
D gene: TRBD1
CDR3 protein: CASSLTWTGSTGELFF
CDR3 DNA: TGCGCCAGCAGCTTGACCTGGACAGGATCCACCGGGGAGCTGTTTTTT

V gene: TRBV7-9
CDR3 length: 14
clone size: .
J gene: TRBJ1-2
D gene: TRBD1
CDR3 protein: CASSLVGQGPGYTF
CDR3 DNA: TGTGCCAGCAGCTTAGTGGGACAGGGGCCCGGCTACACCTTC

V gene: TRBV6-1
CDR3 length: 16
clone size: .
J gene: TRBJ2-5
D gene: TRBD2
CDR3 protein: CASSVTSGALQETQYF
CDR3 DNA: TGTGCCAGCAGTGTCACTAGCGGGGCACTTCAAGAGACCCAGTACTTC

V gene: TRBV15
CDR3 length: 15
clone size: .
J gene: TRBJ2-1
D gene: TRBD2
CDR3 protein: CATSRDGTNYNEQFF
CDR3 DNA: TGTGCCACCAGCAGAGATGGGACTAACTACAATGAGCAGTTCTTC

V gene: TRBV6-1
CDR3 length: 14
clone size: .
J gene: TRBJ1-2
D gene: .
CDR3 protein: CASMLGSPLGGYTF
CDR3 DNA: TGTGCCAGCATGTTGGGATCCCCGTTGGGTGGCTACACCTTC

V gene: TRBV7-9
CDR3 length: 13
clone size: once
J gene: TRBJ2-1
D gene: TRBD2
CDR3 protein: CASSLGEGGEQFF
CDR3 DNA: TGTGCTAGCAGCTTAGGGGAGGGAGGTGAGCAGTTCTTC

V gene: TRBV7-5
CDR3 length: 15
clone size: many
J gene: TRBJ2-7
D gene: .
CDR3 protein: CASSFLRYSPYEQYF
CDR3 DNA: TGTGCCAGCAGTTTCCTCCGCTACTCACCCTACGAGCAGTACTTC

V gene: TRBV5-6
CDR3 length: 15
clone size: once
J gene: TRBJ1-4
D gene: TRBD1
CDR3 protein: CASSGRTGFNEKLFF
CDR3 DNA: TGTGCCAGCAGCGGACGGACAGGGTTTAATGAAAAACTGTTTTTT

V gene: TRBV10-3
CDR3 length: 16
clone size: many
J gene: TRBJ2-7
D gene: .
CDR3 protein: CAISESDRRLSYEQYF
CDR3 DNA: TGTGCCATCAGTGAGTCAGACAGGCGCCTCTCCTACGAGCAGTACTTC

V gene: TRBV9
CDR3 length: 14
clone size: .
J gene: TRBJ2-7
D gene: .
CDR3 protein: CASSILAASYEQYF
CDR3 DNA: TGTGCCAGCAGCATACTAGCAGCATCCTACGAGCAGTACTTC

V gene: TRBV10-3
CDR3 length: 12
clone size: .
J gene: TRBJ2-1
D gene: TRBD2
CDR3 protein: CAIRQTSDEQFF
CDR3 DNA: TGTGCCATCAGACAAACTAGCGATGAGCAGTTCTTC

V gene: TRBV6-5
CDR3 length: 13
clone size: few
J gene: TRBJ2-5
D gene: .
CDR3 protein: CASTRDQRETQYF
CDR3 DNA: TGTGCCAGCACCCGGGACCAGAGGGAGACCCAGTACTTC

V gene: TRBV4-2
CDR3 length: 15
clone size: .
J gene: TRBJ2-7
D gene: TRBD1
CDR3 protein: CASSQGGGQGREQYF
CDR3 DNA: TGTGCCAGCAGCCAGGGCGGGGGACAGGGCCGCGAGCAGTACTTC

V gene: TRBV7-3
CDR3 length: 15
clone size: .
J gene: TRBJ2-1
D gene: .
CDR3 protein: CASQTWPGQDNEQFF
CDR3 DNA: TGTGCCAGCCAAACTTGGCCAGGACAAGACAATGAGCAGTTCTTC

V gene: TRBV19
CDR3 length: 13
clone size: many
J gene: TRBJ1-2
D gene: .
CDR3 protein: CASRAVGTYGYTF
CDR3 DNA: TGTGCCAGTAGGGCGGTCGGCACCTATGGCTACACCTTC

V gene: TRBV6-1
CDR3 length: 12
clone size: .
J gene: TRBJ1-2
D gene: .
CDR3 protein: CASSGGGYGYTF
CDR3 DNA: TGTGCCAGCAGTGGGGGTGGCTATGGCTACACCTTC

V gene: TRBV6-1
CDR3 length: 15
clone size: few
J gene: TRBJ2-7
D gene: .
CDR3 protein: CASRRDTWSPYEQYF
CDR3 DNA: TGTGCCAGCAGGAGGGATACCTGGTCCCCCTACGAGCAGTACTTC

V gene: TRBV15
CDR3 length: 16
clone size: .
J gene: TRBJ2-6
D gene: .
CDR3 protein: CATSRDLVSGANVLTF
CDR3 DNA: TGTGCCACCAGCAGAGATCTAGTATCTGGGGCCAACGTCCTGACTTTC

V gene: TRBV29-1
CDR3 length: 12
clone size: many
J gene: TRBJ1-4
D gene: .
CDR3 protein: CSAEGPREKLFF
CDR3 DNA: TGCAGCGCCGAGGGGCCACGGGAAAAACTGTTTTTT

V gene: TRBV30
CDR3 length: 11
clone size: .
J gene: TRBJ2-3
D gene: .
CDR3 protein: CAWSVGGGQYF
CDR3 DNA: TGTGCCTGGAGTGTAGGGGGTGGACAGTATTTT

V gene: TRBV18
CDR3 length: 13
clone size: .
J gene: TRBJ2-7
D gene: .
CDR3 protein: CASSPAPDGEQYF
CDR3 DNA: TGTGCCAGCTCACCAGCCCCCGACGGCGAGCAGTACTTC

V gene: TRBV18
CDR3 length: 15
clone size: .
J gene: TRBJ2-3
D gene: .
CDR3 protein: CASSSADGGRNTQYF
CDR3 DNA: TGTGCCAGCTCGTCTGCGGACGGCGGAAGGAATACGCAGTATTTT

V gene: TRBV19
CDR3 length: 14
clone size: many
J gene: TRBJ2-3
D gene: .
CDR3 protein: CASSSLEGADTQYF
CDR3 DNA: TGTGCCAGTAGTAGTCTCGAGGGCGCAGATACGCAGTATTTT

V gene: TRBV6-5
CDR3 length: 12
clone size: many
J gene: TRBJ2-7
D gene: .
CDR3 protein: CASRYSLYEQYF
CDR3 DNA: TGTGCCAGCAGATACTCCTTGTACGAGCAGTACTTC

V gene: TRBV9
CDR3 length: 14
clone size: many
J gene: TRBJ2-7
D gene: .
CDR3 protein: CASSVDDKAYEQYF
CDR3 DNA: TGTGCCAGCAGCGTAGACGACAAAGCCTACGAGCAGTACTTC

V gene: TRBV7-9
CDR3 length: 19
clone size: .
J gene: TRBJ2-5
D gene: .
CDR3 protein: CASSSWATGLRQDQETQYF
CDR3 DNA: TGTGCCAGCAGCTCCTGGGCGACAGGTCTACGACAGGACCAAGAGACCCAGTACTTC

V gene: TRBV4-2
CDR3 length: 16
clone size: large
J gene: TRBJ2-1
D gene: TRBD2
CDR3 protein: CASSLSTSGSYNEQFF
CDR3 DNA: TGTGCCAGCAGCCTCTCGACTAGCGGGAGCTACAATGAGCAGTTCTTC

V gene: TRBV30
CDR3 length: 11
clone size: many
J gene: TRBJ1-4
D gene: .
CDR3 protein: CAWTANEKLFF
CDR3 DNA: TGTGCCTGGACAGCTAATGAAAAACTGTTTTTT

V gene: TRBV5-1
CDR3 length: 14
clone size: .
J gene: TRBJ2-5
D gene: TRBD1
CDR3 protein: CASSLATGVETQYF
CDR3 DNA: TGCGCCAGCAGCTTGGCGACAGGGGTGGAGACCCAGTACTTC

V gene: TRBV4-2
CDR3 length: 13
clone size: many
J gene: TRBJ1-5
D gene: .
CDR3 protein: CASSPARNQPQHF
CDR3 DNA: TGTGCCAGCAGCCCAGCCCGCAATCAGCCCCAGCATTTT

V gene: TRBV9
CDR3 length: 20
clone size: .
J gene: TRBJ2-6
D gene: TRBD2
CDR3 protein: CASSVGTSGTVGSGANVLTF
CDR3 DNA: TGTGCCAGCAGCGTCGGGACTAGCGGGACTGTGGGCTCTGGGGCCAACGTCCTGACTTTC

V gene: TRBV4-2
CDR3 length: 15
clone size: .
J gene: TRBJ2-3
D gene: .
CDR3 protein: CASSPQAAGSDTQYF
CDR3 DNA: TGTGCCAGCAGCCCCCAGGCGGCGGGTTCAGATACGCAGTATTTT

V gene: TRBV28
CDR3 length: 14
clone size: .
J gene: TRBJ2-1
D gene: TRBD2
CDR3 protein: CASSLAGGYNEQFF
CDR3 DNA: TGTGCCAGCAGTTTAGCGGGAGGGTACAATGAGCAGTTCTTC

V gene: TRBV27
CDR3 length: 15
clone size: .
J gene: TRBJ2-6
D gene: .
CDR3 protein: CASSLYGSGANVLTF
CDR3 DNA: TGTGCCAGCAGTTTATATGGAAGTGGGGCCAACGTCCTGACTTTC

V gene: TRBV28
CDR3 length: 14
clone size: .
J gene: TRBJ2-7
D gene: TRBD2
CDR3 protein: CASKAGGPTYEQYF
CDR3 DNA: TGTGCCAGCAAAGCGGGAGGGCCTACCTACGAGCAGTACTTC

V gene: TRBV5-1
CDR3 length: 12
clone size: once
J gene: TRBJ2-7
D gene: TRBD1
CDR3 protein: CASRDRVDEQYF
CDR3 DNA: TGCGCCAGTCGGGACAGGGTTGACGAGCAGTACTTC

V gene: TRBV19
CDR3 length: 15
clone size: few
J gene: TRBJ2-1
D gene: TRBD2
CDR3 protein: CVSSIGTSDANEQFF
CDR3 DNA: TGTGTCAGTAGTATTGGGACTAGCGATGCAAATGAGCAGTTCTTC

V gene: TRBV10-3
CDR3 length: 15
clone size: many
J gene: TRBJ2-2
D gene: TRBD1
CDR3 protein: CAISGRDREGGELFF
CDR3 DNA: TGTGCCATCAGTGGCCGGGACAGGGAAGGAGGGGAGCTGTTTTTT

V gene: TRBV29-1
CDR3 length: 12
clone size: many
J gene: TRBJ2-7
D gene: .
CDR3 protein: CSAGGGSYEQYF
CDR3 DNA: TGCAGCGCTGGGGGCGGTTCCTACGAGCAGTACTTC

V gene: TRBV2
CDR3 length: 15
clone size: once
J gene: TRBJ2-5
D gene: .
CDR3 protein: CASSYTGSIQETQYF
CDR3 DNA: TGTGCCAGCAGTTACACCGGGTCCATCCAAGAGACCCAGTACTTC